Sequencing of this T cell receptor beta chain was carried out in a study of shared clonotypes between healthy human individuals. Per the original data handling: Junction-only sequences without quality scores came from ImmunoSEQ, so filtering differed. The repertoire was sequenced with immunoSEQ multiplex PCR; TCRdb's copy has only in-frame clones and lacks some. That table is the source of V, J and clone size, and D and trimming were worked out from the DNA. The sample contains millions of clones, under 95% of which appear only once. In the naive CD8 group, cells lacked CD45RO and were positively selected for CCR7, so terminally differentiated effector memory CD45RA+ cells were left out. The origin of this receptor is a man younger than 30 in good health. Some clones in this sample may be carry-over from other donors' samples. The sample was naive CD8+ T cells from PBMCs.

The CDR3 sequence: CASSLSSGPFDEQFF. CDR3 coding DNA: TGTGCCAGCAGTTTATCCAGCGGGCCCTTCGATGAGCAGTTCTTC. The chain carries TRBV28 and TRBJ2-1, with D possibly being TRBD2 (6 bases). This CDR3 spans 15 amino acids. Germline CDR1 reads MDHEN; CDR2 reads SYDVKM. The V end was cut by 1 base, the J end by 8 bases, with 15 bases between.